The 14 T cell receptor beta chains reported below all come from one sample, sequenced in a study of T cell responses to AZD1222 COVID-19 vaccine. Repertoires were generated with immunoSEQ multiplex PCR, while TCRdb's copy carries only in-frame clones and drops some. The sample carries roughly 110,000 clones, approximately 91% recorded once. Sequencing used peripheral blood, obtained on day 0 of AZD1222 vaccination. These receptors originate from an adult in good health.

The chain is built from TRBV30 and TRBJ2-7, with D tentatively TRBD2 (5 bases). This CDR3 has 13 residues. V lost 1 base to trimming and J lost 3 bases, with 10 bases between them. Germline CDR1 and CDR2: GTSNPN and SVGIG (reference sequence). CDR3 residues: CAWSGIGGYEQYF. The CDR3 DNA reads as TGTGCCTGGAGTGGCATTGGAGGCTACGAGCAGTACTTC.

This clone was detected once. The V and J genes are TRBV12-3 or TRBV12-4 and TRBJ2-1, with no clear D. This CDR3 has 11 amino acids. For the CDR3, the DNA is TGTGCGTCACGGACCTACAATGAGCAGTTCTTC. It is translated as CASRTYNEQFF.

The V call is TRBV7-8, the J call TRBJ2-7; perhaps TRBD1 as D (6 bases). Germline V gives CDR1 SGHVS, CDR2 FQNEAQ. This CDR3 is 17 amino acids long. Trimming pared 5 bases from V and 3 bases from J, leaving 23 bases between. The DNA of the CDR3 is TGTGCCAGCAGCCCGACATTCAATCCGACAGGACTCTACGAGCAGTACTTC. Amino acids: CASSPTFNPTGLYEQYF.

This clone was found a few times. This chain uses TRBV20-1 with TRBJ1-1, with no clear D. CDR1 is DFQATT, CDR2 SNEGSKA, per germline (reference sequence). The length of the CDR3 is 12 residues. The germline V and J ends were trimmed by 3 bases and 4 bases, with 9 bases remaining between them. The CDR3 sequence is CSASVGSTEAFF. In nucleotides, the CDR3 is TGCAGTGCTAGTGTGGGTAGCACTGAAGCTTTCTTT.

The chain carries TRBV28 and TRBJ1-6; D not resolved. This CDR3 comprises 12 residues. CDR1 is MDHEN and CDR2 is SYDVKM in the germline V gene. Trimming took off 4 bases at V and 9 bases at J, with 7 bases between the two ends. CDR3 sequence: CASSSTFSPLHF. The CDR3 coding sequence is TGTGCCAGCAGTTCAACCTTTTCACCCCTCCACTTT.

This sequence joins TRBV7-3 and TRBJ1-1, with no clear D. Germline CDR1 SGHTA, CDR2 FQGTGA. The CDR3 runs 13 residues. The V and J ends lost 5 bases and 6 bases respectively, with 13 bases between them. The CDR3 DNA follows: TGTGCCAGCAGCAAGTCCCCGCGGGCTGAAGCTTTCTTT. Its protein product is CASSKSPRAEAFF.

The chain joins TRBV5-1 to TRBJ1-1, with a tentative D call TRBD1 (5 bases). V lost 4 bases and J lost 6, with 28 bases in between. The CDR3 extends over 18 amino acids. Germline CDR1 SGHRS, CDR2 YFSETQ. Here the CDR3 reads CASSPSPGRLANSAEAFF. The CDR3, as DNA: TGCGCCAGCAGCCCTAGCCCGGGACGCCTGGCAAATTCGGCTGAAGCTTTCTTT.

The chain has TRBV11-2 and TRBJ1-1, with D hard to call. Germline V lookup: CDR1 SGHAT, CDR2 FQNNGV. This CDR3 has 16 residues. Trimming left V 0 bases short and J 1 base short, with 12 bases between. The CDR3 region has the DNA TGTGCCAGCAGCTTAGATCGTGGAGGGCAGAACACTGAAGCTTTCTTT. As protein: CASSLDRGGQNTEAFF. Variable domain in full (rest from reference TRBV11-2 and TRBJ1-1): EAGVAQSPRYKIIEKRQSVAFWCNPISGHATLYWYQQILGQGPKLLIQFQNNGVVDDSQLPKDRFSAERLKGVDSTLKIQPAKLEDSAVYLCASSLDRGGQNTEAFFGQGTRLTVV.

Concerning this clone itself: Different DNA sequences within this sample yield the same CDR3. The chain combines TRBV18 with TRBJ2-7, with D possibly called TRBD1 or TRBD2 (5 bases each). The V end lost 3 bases, the J end lost 1 base, and 10 bases lay between the germline ends. The CDR3 runs 14 residues. Germline CDR1 KGHSH, CDR2 LQKENI. The CDR3 spells CASSPGRTSYEQYF. In nucleotides, the CDR3 is TGTGCCAGCTCACCGGGACGGACGTCCTACGAGCAGTACTTC. Together with reference TRBV18 and TRBJ2-7, the CDR3 gives the full variable domain: NAGVMQNPRHLVRRRGQEARLRCSPMKGHSHVYWYRQLPEEGLKFMVYLQKENIIDESGMPKERFSAEFPKEGPSILRIQQVVRGDSAAYFCASSPGRTSYEQYFGPGTRLTVT.

The J gene is TRBJ1-5, the V gene TRBV6-2 or TRBV6-3; D gene uncertain. The CDR3 is made up of 15 amino acids. The ends were cut back, 0 bases at V and 4 bases at J, with 10 bases in the middle. Germline CDR1 reads MNHEY; CDR2 reads SVGEGT. In DNA form, the CDR3 reads TGTGCCAGCAGTTACTCGGGCAGGCTGAATCAGCCCCAGCATTTT. This encodes CASSYSGRLNQPQHF.

The gene calls are TRBV6-6 and TRBJ1-1; D gene ambiguous. CDR1 is MNHNY, CDR2 SVGAGI, per germline (reference sequence). Trimming cost V 6 bases and J 7 bases, with 12 bases left between them. This CDR3 has 12 residues. The DNA for the CDR3 is TGTGCCAGCAGCTATGACACCTTTGAAGCTTTCTTT. Protein sequence: CASSYDTFEAFF.

The chain uses TRBV7-8 and TRBJ1-4; D unclear. Between the trimmed V and J ends, which lost 5 bases and 5 bases, there was a span of 18 bases. Germline assignment: CDR1 SGHVS and CDR2 FQNEAQ. The CDR3 consists of 16 residues. The CDR3 region is CASSPRFGQINEKLFF. The DNA for the CDR3 is TGTGCCAGCAGCCCTAGGTTCGGTCAGATCAATGAAAAACTGTTTTTT.

CDR3 nucleotide sequence: TGCGCCAGCAGCCAAGAGGGGACAGTCGGCAATCAGCCCCAGCATTTT. It codes for CASSQEGTVGNQPQHF. V and J are TRBV4-1 and TRBJ1-5; 7 nucleotides line up with TRBD1. This CDR3 is 16 amino acids long. Trimming removed 0 bases from V and 2 bases from J; junction bases left unmatched: 4. Germline V gives CDR1 MGHRA, CDR2 YSYEKL.

A few counts support this clone. The rearrangement links TRBV19 to TRBJ1-3; a possible D gene is TRBD1 (5 bases). The CDR3 spans 16 residues. V was shortened by 5 bases and J by 4 bases, with 18 bases between the two germline ends. Germline lookup yields CDR1 LNHDA and CDR2 SQIVND (reference sequence). CDR3 protein: CASSLITGLRGNTIYF. The CDR3 bases are TGTGCCAGTAGTCTCATAACGGGGCTTCGCGGAAACACCATATATTTT.